These 29 T cell receptor beta chains were all obtained from the same sample, sequenced in a study of tumor and adjacent non-tumor tissue in lung cancer. This sample's RNA came from whole unsorted tissue. The normal lung tissue was taken more than 3 cm from the tumor edge. A modified ARM-PCR protocol with three rounds of nested PCR amplified TCRbeta. TCRdb reprocessed the multiplex PCR reads via MiXCR and lists one record per CDR3 protein. Seen here are 45,000 to 65,000 distinct CDR3 sequences, around three quarters observed once, and the top ten hold 20% to 25%. Sequencing was done on a sample of distant non-tumor lung tissue. The source is a woman aged 60-75 years with non-small cell lung cancer.

The chain is built from TRBV4-2 and TRBJ2-7, with D tentatively TRBD2 (5 bases). The CDR3 runs 13 residues. CDR1 and CDR2 (germline): LGHNA, YNFKEQ. CDR3 sequence reads: CVTSQARDYEQYF. CDR3 nucleotides: TGTGTCACCAGCCAAGCTCGGGATTACGAGCAGTACTTC.

For this clonotype: One base away lies a much larger clone, so this may be a sequencing read error. The chain joins TRBV5-4 to TRBJ1-1; D unclear. The V gene's germline CDR1 is SGHNT and CDR2 YYREEE (reference sequence). The CDR3 runs to 14 residues. CDR3 loop: CASSSASLSTEALF. The CDR3 region has the DNA TGTGCCAGCAGCTCGGCGAGCCTTAGTACTGAAGCTCTCTTT.

Remarks on this clonotype: The junction and the germline gene differ at one end; a read error may be behind it. The gene calls are TRBV6-5 and TRBJ2-5; 7 bases line up with TRBD2. From germline, CDR1 is MNHEY and CDR2 SVGAGI. CDR3 length equals 14 residues. Here the CDR3 DNA reads TGTGCCAGCACTGCCCAGGGAGGGGAAGAGACCCAATACTTC. Translation gives CASTAQGGEETQYF.

In regard to this clonotype: The germline gene is not matched at one end of the junction; a read error may be the cause. The chain has TRBV5-1 and TRBJ2-3, with D maybe TRBD1 (5 bases). The V gene's germline CDR1 is SGHRS and CDR2 YFSETQ. CDR3 length equals 15 residues. The CDR3 here is CASSLADSTTDTQYF. The CDR3 bases are TGCGCCAGCAGCTTGGCCGACAGCACCACAGATACCCAGTATTTT. The whole variable domain, remainder taken from reference TRBV5-1 and TRBJ2-3, is KAGVTQTPRYLIKTRGQQVTLSCSPISGHRSVSWYQQTPGQGLQFLFEYFSETQRNKGNFPGRFSGRQFSNSRSEMNVSTLELGDSALYLCASSLADSTTDTQYFGPGTRLTVL.

On this clonotype itself: Relative to the germline gene, one junction end is altered; a read error may explain this. The chain is built from TRBV11-2 and TRBJ2-7; D tentatively reads TRBD1 or TRBD2 (5 bases each). The CDR3 is 13 amino acids. The V gene's germline CDR1 is SGHAT and CDR2 FQNNGV. The CDR3 is CASSLGDGYGQYF. Here the CDR3 DNA reads TGTGCCAGCAGTTTAGGGGACGGCTACGGGCAGTACTTC.

This clonotype showed up just once. The chain's CDR3 is CASSFSGGAEYGYTF. CDR3 DNA sequence: TGTGCCAGCAGTTTCTCTGGTGGGGCGGAATATGGCTACACCTTC. The rearrangement joins TRBV6-5 to TRBJ1-2, with D maybe TRBD1 (5 bases). CDR1 and CDR2 from the germline V gene are MNHEY and SVGAGI. V was pared by 4 bases and J by 5 bases, with 17 bases between. The CDR3 totals 15 residues.

On this clonotype: No conserved phenylalanine or tryptophan ends this CDR3, so it is likely a read error. The chain employs TRBV11-3 and TRBJ1-3; no definite D call. The CDR3 runs to 11 residues. Germline CDR1 is SGHNT and CDR2 is YENEEA. Here the CDR3 DNA reads TGTACCAGCAGCCTGGAGGACACCATATATCTT. It translates to CTSSLEDTIYL.

This clonotype was seen only a few times. Germline is not matched at one junction end, which may reflect a read error. Written as DNA, the CDR3 is TGTGCCACCAGTTTGTTCTGGGCGGCCGGGCGACGATTGAACAATGAGCAGTTCTTC. It codes for CATSLFWAAGRRLNNEQFF. The V and J genes are TRBV28 and TRBJ2-1, with D unresolved. Germline assignment: CDR1 MDHEN and CDR2 SYDVKM. The length of the CDR3 is 19 residues.

Comment on this clonotype: Its ends do not fully match the called genes, so a read error is possible. This chain uses TRBV5-4 with TRBJ2-3; D remains unclear. The germline CDR1 and CDR2 sequences are SGHNT and YYREEE (reference sequence). The CDR3 covers 17 residues. Here the CDR3 reads CASGLGLWASNTDTQYF. As DNA, the CDR3 is TGTGCCAGCGGCTTGGGTTTGTGGGCCTCTAACACAGATACGCAGTATTTT.

Regarding this clonotype: Its ends do not fully match the called genes, so a read error is possible. This chain uses TRBV10-1 with TRBJ2-5; the D is unclear. CDR1 WNHNN and CDR2 SYGVQD come from the germline V gene (reference sequence). This CDR3 comprises 13 residues. Written as DNA, the CDR3 is TGTACCAGCAGCATCCAGCCCCAAGAGACCCAGTACTTC. Protein: CTSSIQPQETQYF.

This clonotype was counted a single time. An end of the junction differs from the germline gene, which may be a read error. This chain links TRBV4-1 with TRBJ1-2; D not certain. This CDR3 is built from 17 residues. Germline CDR1 MGHRA, CDR2 YSYEKL. This chain's CDR3 is CASSHESRIGAYYGYIF. In DNA form, the CDR3 reads TGCGCCAGCAGCCACGAATCTAGGATAGGAGCCTATTATGGCTACATCTTC.

Comment on this clonotype: At one end, the junction sequence differs from germline, possibly due to a read error. The chain is built from TRBV11-1 and TRBJ1-1; no definite D call. CDR3 length: 15 amino acids. Looked up from germline, CDR1 is SGHAT and CDR2 is FQDESV (reference sequence). Here the CDR3 reads CVSSLTGNVNTEAFF. CDR3 DNA sequence: TGTGTCAGCAGCTTAACGGGGAACGTGAACACTGAAGCTTTCTTT.

The rearrangement links TRBV11-2 to TRBJ2-5, with a possible D match to TRBD1 (5 bases). Germline values: CDR1 SGHAT, CDR2 FQNNGV. Trimming cost V 6 bases and J 2 bases, with 13 bases left between them. The length of the CDR3 is 14 residues. CDR3 nucleotides: TGTGCCAGCAGTCCTCAGGGCTGTCAAGAGACCCAGTACTTC. Its protein is CASSPQGCQETQYF.

As for this clonotype: The junction departs from the called germline gene at one end, perhaps through a read error. The genes are TRBV11-3 and TRBJ2-5, with TRBD2 matching over 8 bases. The CDR3 loop spans 14 amino acids. Germline V gene sequence: CDR1 SGHNT, CDR2 YENEEA. The DNA for the CDR3 is TGTGACAGTAGCATGAGACTAGCGCAAGGGACCCAGTACTTC. The encoded protein is CDSSMRLAQGTQYF.

The chain combines TRBV4-3 with TRBJ2-2, with TRBD2 matching over 7 bases. The V gene's germline CDR1 is LGHNA and CDR2 YSLEER. This CDR3 has 17 amino acids. The CDR3 loop is CTNSPSSSGENTGELFF. The CDR3 nucleotides read TGCACCAACAGCCCCTCCTCAAGCGGGGAGAACACCGGGGAGCTGTTTTTT.

CDR3 in DNA: TGTGCCAGCGGCCAAAGTTCCGGGACTAGTAGGGACCAGTACTTC. Translating gives CASGQSSGTSRDQYF. This sequence joins TRBV7-8 and TRBJ2-5; 8 nucleotides align to TRBD2. This CDR3 is 15 amino acids long. Germline CDR1 is SGHVS and CDR2 is FQNEAQ. V lost 8 bases and J lost 10; bases outside the gene matches: 18.

This clonotype has at least ten counts. Since a much larger clone is just one base distant, this may be a read error. The V gene is TRBV4-2, the J gene TRBJ2-3; D possibly matches TRBD1 or TRBD2 (5 bases each). CDR3 length equals 14 residues. Germline V gene lookup returns CDR1 LGHNA and CDR2 YNFKEQ. The V and J ends lost 3 bases and 8 bases respectively, with 15 bases between them. This CDR3 reads CASSHPGPLGTQYF. The CDR3 region has the DNA TGTGCCAGCAGCCACCCGGGACCCCTAGGTACGCAGTATTTT.

The chain has TRBV20-1 and TRBJ2-6; 7 nucleotides match TRBD2. The germline V gene encodes CDR1 DFQATT and CDR2 SNEGSKA (reference sequence). J lost 0 bases, V lost 1 base, and 9 bases had no gene match. CDR3 size: 18 residues. The CDR3 DNA follows: TGCAGTGCTAGAGTAGTCGGGGGGAGTGCCTCTGGGGCCAACGTCCTGACTTTC. Translating it yields CSARVVGGSASGANVLTF.

With respect to this clonotype: At one end, the junction sequence differs from germline, possibly due to a read error. The chain recombines TRBV14 with TRBJ2-1; D unclear. Germline values: CDR1 SGHDN, CDR2 FVKESK. The length of the CDR3 is 16 residues. Here the CDR3 DNA reads TGTGCCAGTAGCCAATATCCGAAGGTGTCCTACAATGAGCAGTTCTTC. This encodes CASSQYPKVSYNEQFF.

Comment on this clonotype: Germline is not matched at one junction end, which may reflect a read error. The J gene is TRBJ1-1, the V gene TRBV11-2, with a weak D call TRBD1 (5 bases). The CDR3 runs 11 residues. CDR1 and CDR2 from the germline V gene are SGHAT and FQNNGV. DNA of the CDR3: TGTGTCAGCAGCTTCCCAGGGAAAGCTTTCTTT. Translated: CVSSFPGKAFF.

About this clonotype itself: The conserved closing phenylalanine or tryptophan is absent in this CDR3, likely reflecting a read error. This chain connects TRBV4-3 to TRBJ2-2; 9 nucleotides agree with TRBD2. V was clipped by 1 base and J by 6 bases; unmatched bases: 12. Germline V CDR1 and CDR2: LGHNA, YSLEER. The CDR3 contains 18 residues. The CDR3 DNA reads as TGCGCCAGCAGCCAAGTACCTAGCGGGATAGTTAACGCCGGGGAGCTGTTTTAC. As protein: CASSQVPSGIVNAGELFY.

This clonotype was observed a few times. This clone may be a read error of a much larger clone one base away. The chain couples TRBV6-2 or TRBV6-3 to TRBJ2-1; 9 bases map to TRBD2. The CDR3 has 17 amino acids. With 7 bases clipped from V and 9 bases from J, the junction kept 19 bases outside the gene matches. Germline CDR1 is MNHEY and CDR2 is SVGEGT. The CDR3 DNA sequence: TGTGCCAGCAACTCACCCCATCGAGCGGGAGGAGGGGGTGAGCAGTTCTTC. Its protein is CASNSPHRAGGGGEQFF.

A few counts support this clonotype. One junction end does not reproduce the germline sequence, and a read error may be involved. The rearrangement uses TRBV11-2 and TRBJ2-5; D call uncertain. Germline CDR1 SGHAT, CDR2 FQNNGV. CDR3 length: 14 amino acids. This chain's CDR3 is CVSSLLAFQETQYF. The CDR3 DNA is TGTGTCAGCAGCTTATTGGCCTTCCAAGAGACCCAGTACTTC.

On this clonotype: One end of the junction varies from germline; a read error may be responsible. This sequence joins TRBV5-1 and TRBJ2-7; TRBD2 agrees at 7 bases. The germline V gene has CDR1 SGHRS and CDR2 YFSETQ. The CDR3 is 14 residues long. CDR3 sequence reads: CARSGEAQGTEQYF. CDR3 DNA sequence: TGCGCCCGCAGCGGGGAGGCCCAAGGTACCGAGCAGTACTTC.

This clonotype was detected only once. V usage is TRBV6-2 or TRBV6-3 and J usage is TRBJ1-1; D ambiguous. Germline V gene data show CDR1 as MNHEY and CDR2 as SVGEGT. CDR3 length equals 13 residues. V dropped 6 bases and J dropped 6 bases, with 14 bases sitting between them. The CDR3, as DNA: TGTGCCAGCAGAGTCCCAGGCGGATCTGAAGCTTTCTTT. This sequence encodes CASRVPGGSEAFF.

This chain connects TRBV11-2 to TRBJ2-2, with a tentative D call TRBD2 (5 bases). The V and J ends lost 4 bases and 6 bases respectively, with 15 bases between them. Germline values: CDR1 SGHAT, CDR2 FQNNGV. The CDR3 extends over 15 amino acids. DNA for the CDR3: TGTGCCAGCAGCTGGGGAGTGGTTTCGCCCGGGGAGCTGTTTTTT. Translated: CASSWGVVSPGELFF. Drawing the rest from reference TRBV11-2 and TRBJ2-2, the complete variable domain is EAGVAQSPRYKIIEKRQSVAFWCNPISGHATLYWYQQILGQGPKLLIQFQNNGVVDDSQLPKDRFSAERLKGVDSTLKIQPAKLEDSAVYLCASSWGVVSPGELFFGEGSRLTVL.

As for this clonotype: This may arise from a read error, as a much more abundant clone is one base away. The gene calls are TRBV20-1 and TRBJ2-1, with 11 bases that match TRBD2. Looked up from germline, CDR1 is DFQATT and CDR2 is SNEGSKA (reference sequence). The CDR3 runs to 14 residues. Trimming took 8 bases from V and 9 from J; bases not matched to a gene: 12. The CDR3 sequence is CSPILAGGDGEQFF. The DNA of the CDR3 is TGCAGTCCCATATTAGCGGGGGGGGACGGTGAGCAGTTCTTC.

This clonotype showed up just a few times. Possible read error: a much larger clone is one base away. This rearrangement joins TRBV5-6 to TRBJ1-2; D may be TRBD1 (5 bases). V shed 10 bases and J shed 10 bases, with 20 bases lying between them. In germline, CDR1 is SGHDT, CDR2 YYEEEE. This CDR3 comprises 12 residues. The CDR3 region is CAGGMDGGDYTF. CDR3 coding DNA: TGTGCCGGGGGAATGGACGGTGGTGACTACACCTTC.

Concerning this clonotype: One junction end disagrees with the germline gene, perhaps due to a read error. This chain joins TRBV6-1 and TRBJ2-3; D uncertain. The DNA matches TRBJ1-5 better at its end, which makes the J call doubtful. From germline, CDR1 is MNHNS and CDR2 SASEGT. The CDR3 is made up of 13 amino acids. The CDR3 coding sequence is TGTACCAGCAGTGAAACTAGCGCGGATACGCAGCATTTT. Translating gives CTSSETSADTQHF.